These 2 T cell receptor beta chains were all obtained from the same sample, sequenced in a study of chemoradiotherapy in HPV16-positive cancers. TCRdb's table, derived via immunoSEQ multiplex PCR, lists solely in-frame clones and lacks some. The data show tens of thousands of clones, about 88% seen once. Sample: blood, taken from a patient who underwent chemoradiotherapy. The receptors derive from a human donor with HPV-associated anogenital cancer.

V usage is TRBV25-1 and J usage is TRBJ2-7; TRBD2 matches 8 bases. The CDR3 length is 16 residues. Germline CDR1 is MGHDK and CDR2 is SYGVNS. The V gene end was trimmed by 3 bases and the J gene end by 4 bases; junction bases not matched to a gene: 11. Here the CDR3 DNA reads TGTGCCAGCAGTGAGGGGGGAGCGGGAGTGCGGTACGAGCAGTACTTC. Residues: CASSEGGAGVRYEQYF.

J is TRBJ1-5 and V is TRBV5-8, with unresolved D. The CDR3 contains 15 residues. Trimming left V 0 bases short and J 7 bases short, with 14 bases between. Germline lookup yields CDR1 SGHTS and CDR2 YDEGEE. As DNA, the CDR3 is TGTGCCAGCAGCTTGGCCGGACTCCCGGGGCAGCCCCAGCATTTT. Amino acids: CASSLAGLPGQPQHF. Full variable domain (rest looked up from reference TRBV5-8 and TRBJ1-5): EAGVTQSPTHLIKTRGQQATLRCSPISGHTSVYWYQQALGLGLQFLLWYDEGEERNRGNFPPRFSGRQFPNYSSELNVNALELEDSALYLCASSLAGLPGQPQHFGDGTRLSIL.